The 30 T cell receptor beta chains listed next were all sequenced from one sample in a study of spatial heterogeneity in lung cancer. Documented time point: blood at routine non-recurrence follow-up after resection. From tumor, nontumor lung or frozen PBMC, whole RNA was taken unsorted for sequencing. TCRdb re-called the 5' RACE reads with MiXCR, one entry per CDR3 protein. The data show 50,000 to 60,000 distinct CDR3 sequences, roughly 7% seen once. The material was PBMCs, obtained at follow-up. The receptors here all came from a female donor with early-stage non-small cell lung cancer.

This clonotype came up many times. V and J are TRBV5-8 and TRBJ2-7, with D maybe TRBD1 (6 bases). Germline CDR1 and CDR2: SGHTS and YDEGEE. The germline V and J ends were trimmed by 0 bases and 5 bases, with 12 bases remaining between them. CDR3 length: 14 residues. CDR3 sequence (DNA): TGTGCCAGCAGCTTGGGACAGGCTGGCGACGAGCAGTACTTC. Translation gives CASSLGQAGDEQYF.

The table lists this clonotype with many counts. This chain links TRBV29-1 with TRBJ1-2; 9 bases line up with TRBD1. With 3 bases clipped from V and 6 bases from J, the junction kept 2 bases outside the gene matches. The CDR3 loop spans 12 amino acids. Germline CDR1 reads SQVTM; CDR2 reads ANQGSEA. CDR3: CSVERTGDGYTF. The CDR3, as DNA: TGCAGCGTTGAGAGGACAGGGGATGGCTACACCTTC.

This clonotype showed up many times. The chain employs TRBV7-2 and TRBJ2-3; D not certain. V was clipped by 6 bases and J by 8 bases, with 12 bases between them. The CDR3 contains 12 residues. In germline, CDR1 is SGHTA, CDR2 FQGNSA. The CDR3: CASSPEWSTQYF. The CDR3 DNA is TGTGCCAGCAGTCCCGAGTGGAGTACGCAGTATTTT.

This clonotype was seen a handful of times. The CDR3 nucleotides read TGTGCCAGCGGCTCTTTGGGGGTGCCCGAAAACATTCAGTACTTC. It codes for CASGSLGVPENIQYF. This sequence joins TRBV6-6 and TRBJ2-4, with D perhaps being TRBD1 or TRBD2 (5 bases each). Germline lookup yields CDR1 MNHNY and CDR2 SVGAGI (reference sequence). Trimming took off 8 bases at V and 5 bases at J, with 19 bases between the two ends. The CDR3 sequence is 15 residues long.

The chain has TRBV19 and TRBJ2-7, with D perhaps matching TRBD1 or TRBD2 (5 bases each). V gave up 4 bases and J gave up 7 bases, with 20 bases separating them. Germline CDR1 reads LNHDA; CDR2 reads SQIVND (reference sequence). The CDR3 consists of 15 residues. The DNA of the CDR3 is TGTGCCAGTAGTAGTGGGACGGTCACCTTTCTAGAGCAGTACTTC. It encodes CASSSGTVTFLEQYF.

This clonotype was counted at least ten times. The junction shows a germline mismatch at one end, possibly a read error. The chain recombines TRBV5-1 with TRBJ2-7; 8 bases line up with TRBD2. This CDR3 spans 15 amino acids. Germline V gene lookup returns CDR1 SGHRS and CDR2 YFSETQ. In DNA, the CDR3 is TGCGCCAGCAGATTGGCGGGGGGCTCCTCCTACGAGCAGTACTTC. Protein: CASRLAGGSSYEQYF.

The chain combines TRBV18 with TRBJ2-6, with a weak D call TRBD1 (5 bases). The V end lost 3 bases, the J end lost 0 bases, and 6 bases lay between the germline ends. Germline CDR1 KGHSH, CDR2 LQKENI. The CDR3 consists of 15 residues. CDR3 sequence (DNA): TGTGCCAGCTCACCGGACATCTCTGGGGCCAACGTCCTGACTTTC. Protein sequence: CASSPDISGANVLTF.

This clonotype was counted many times. The J gene is TRBJ1-1, the V gene TRBV20-1, with D unclear. Per germline, CDR1 DFQATT and CDR2 SNEGSKA (reference sequence). V was shortened by 3 bases and J by 0 bases, with 14 bases between the two germline ends. The CDR3 is 15 amino acids. The CDR3 DNA is TGCAGTGCTAGGCCCCCCCCCCGGGTGAACACTGAAGCTTTCTTT. It yields the protein CSARPPPRVNTEAFF.

J is TRBJ1-5 and V is TRBV2, with TRBD1 as a possible D gene (5 bases). The V and J ends lost 1 base and 4 bases respectively, with 8 bases between them. Germline-derived CDR1 and CDR2 are SNHLY and FYNNEI. CDR3 length: 14 residues. For the CDR3, the DNA is TGTGCCAGCAGTGAAGAAAGGGGAAATCAGCCCCAGCATTTT. Translated, it gives CASSEERGNQPQHF. Combining the CDR3 with reference TRBV2 and TRBJ1-5 gives the whole variable domain EPEVTQTPSHQVTQMGQEVILRCVPISNHLYFYWYRQILGQKVEFLVSFYNNEISEKSEIFDDQFSVERPDGSNFTLKIRSTKLEDSAMYFCASSEERGNQPQHFGDGTRLSIL.

This chain connects TRBV18 to TRBJ1-2; D is unresolved. Germline-derived CDR1 and CDR2 are KGHSH and LQKENI. V was trimmed by 4 bases and J by 5 bases, leaving 17 bases between them. The CDR3 loop spans 15 amino acids. The CDR3 loop is CASSQETGRPYGYTF. DNA for the CDR3: TGTGCCAGCTCACAGGAAACCGGGAGACCATATGGCTACACCTTC.

This clonotype was counted ten times or more. The chain's CDR3 is CASSVDRNSPLHF. The CDR3 nucleotides are TGTGCCAGCAGTGTCGACAGGAACTCACCCCTCCACTTT. The chain employs TRBV2 and TRBJ1-6; D is possibly TRBD1 (6 bases). The CDR3 covers 13 residues. Trimming cost V 4 bases and J 10 bases, with 11 bases left between them. The germline V gene encodes CDR1 SNHLY and CDR2 FYNNEI.

This clonotype was recorded at least ten times. The chain uses TRBV5-1 and TRBJ1-1; D unresolved. The CDR3 is 13 amino acids. Germline lookup yields CDR1 SGHRS and CDR2 YFSETQ. V lost 2 bases, J lost 1 base, and 6 bases lay in between. The CDR3 DNA reads as TGCGCCAGCAGCTTCACGGAGAACACTGAAGCTTTCTTT. Its translation: CASSFTENTEAFF.

The rearrangement uses TRBV5-1 and TRBJ2-2; 7 bases line up with TRBD1. This CDR3 spans 13 amino acids. Germline V gene lookup returns CDR1 SGHRS and CDR2 YFSETQ. Trimming took 4 bases from V and 5 from J; bases not matched to a gene: 2. This chain's CDR3 is CASSTGQTGELFF. CDR3 DNA sequence: TGCGCCAGCAGCACGGGACAGACCGGGGAGCTGTTTTTT.

This clonotype turned up a few times. V usage is TRBV7-3 and J usage is TRBJ2-3; 9 bases match TRBD2. This CDR3 comprises 17 residues. The trim removed 2 bases at V and 3 bases at J, leaving 9 bases unmatched. Per germline, CDR1 SGHTA and CDR2 FQGTGA. CDR3 sequence (DNA): TGTGCCAGCAGCTTATCCCTCCAGGCGGGGGGGACAGATACGCAGTATTTT. Its protein product is CASSLSLQAGGTDTQYF.

This clonotype was seen at least ten times. This sequence joins TRBV11-2 and TRBJ1-1; 9 bases line up with TRBD1. V trimming: 0 bases; J trimming: 10 bases; junction bases outside the gene matches: 12. Germline V CDR1 and CDR2: SGHAT, FQNNGV. The CDR3 totals 16 residues. The CDR3 sequence: CASSLEPGQGGIGAFF. The DNA of the CDR3 is TGTGCCAGCAGCTTAGAGCCGGGACAGGGTGGGATCGGAGCTTTCTTT.

The V and J genes are TRBV28 and TRBJ1-4; no clear D. The germline gives CDR1 MDHEN, CDR2 SYDVKM. Trimming took 5 bases from V and 5 from J, leaving 3 bases between them. CDR3 length equals 11 residues. The CDR3 sequence is CASSGNEKLFF. The CDR3 bases are TGTGCCAGCAGTGGAAATGAAAAACTGTTTTTT.

This clonotype was detected only a few times. CDR3 sequence reads: CASSPPGDSPLHF. DNA of the CDR3: TGTGCCAGCAGTCCCCCGGGGGACTCACCCCTCCACTTT. V is TRBV12-3 or TRBV12-4 and J is TRBJ1-6, with D tentatively TRBD1 (5 bases). The CDR3 sequence is 13 residues long. Trimming took off 5 bases at V and 10 bases at J, with 12 bases between the two ends.

This clonotype occurred many times. The chain employs TRBV20-1 and TRBJ1-1, with no clear D. The V gene's germline CDR1 is DFQATT and CDR2 SNEGSKA (reference sequence). V was shortened by 0 bases and J by 5 bases, with 16 bases between the two germline ends. The CDR3 covers 15 residues. CDR3 residues: CSARDAEVVGTEAFF. CDR3 DNA: TGCAGTGCTAGAGACGCTGAAGTCGTCGGTACTGAAGCTTTCTTT.

This clonotype has a handful of counts. In nucleotides, the CDR3 is TGTGCCAGCAGCCAGGCCGGGACACGGGCTGAAAAACTGTTTTTT. Its protein product is CASSQAGTRAEKLFF. This sequence joins TRBV3-1 and TRBJ1-4, with D perhaps TRBD1 (6 bases). CDR1 and CDR2 (germline): LGHDT, YNNKEL (reference sequence). Between the trimmed V and J ends, which lost 3 bases and 7 bases, there was a span of 15 bases. This CDR3 is 15 amino acids long.

This clonotype was observed many times. CDR3 sequence reads: CASSLEGTQYF. DNA for the CDR3: TGTGCCAGCAGCTTGGAAGGGACCCAGTACTTC. The chain combines TRBV5-6 with TRBJ2-5; unclear D gene. Looked up from germline, CDR1 is SGHDT and CDR2 is YYEEEE. The V end was cut by 0 bases, the J end by 7 bases, with 4 bases between. The CDR3 totals 11 residues.

There are many counts of this clonotype. The chain has TRBV7-9 and TRBJ2-2, with D hard to call. Germline V CDR1 and CDR2: SEHNR, FQNEAQ (reference sequence). The CDR3 length is 16 residues. V lost 1 base and J lost 0, with 9 bases in between. The CDR3 sequence: CASSLDGSPNTGELFF. The CDR3 coding sequence is TGTGCCAGCAGCTTAGATGGTTCCCCGAACACCGGGGAGCTGTTTTTT. The full variable domain, rest sourced from reference TRBV7-9 and TRBJ2-2, is DTGVSQNPRHKITKRGQNVTFRCDPISEHNRLYWYRQTLGQGPEFLTYFQNEAQLEKSRLLSDRFSAERPKGSFSTLEIQRTEQGDSAMYLCASSLDGSPNTGELFFGEGSRLTVL.

This clonotype was observed many times. This rearrangement joins TRBV2 to TRBJ1-1; D unclear. In germline, CDR1 is SNHLY, CDR2 FYNNEI. The CDR3 is 11 amino acids. The ends were cut back, 8 bases at V and 2 bases at J, with 6 bases in the middle. CDR3 loop: CASHINTEAFF. The CDR3, as DNA: TGTGCCAGCCATATTAACACTGAAGCTTTCTTT. Drawing the rest from reference TRBV2 and TRBJ1-1, the complete variable domain is EPEVTQTPSHQVTQMGQEVILRCVPISNHLYFYWYRQILGQKVEFLVSFYNNEISEKSEIFDDQFSVERPDGSNFTLKIRSTKLEDSAMYFCASHINTEAFFGQGTRLTVV.

This clonotype was observed many times. The V gene is TRBV7-2, the J gene TRBJ2-7; 12 nucleotides agree with TRBD2. The CDR3 extends over 15 amino acids. Trimming removed 4 bases from V and 2 bases from J; junction bases left unmatched: 3. CDR1 is SGHTA, CDR2 FQGNSA, per germline. The CDR3 here is CASSSSSGGAYEQYF. In nucleotides, the CDR3 is TGTGCCAGCAGCTCCTCTAGCGGGGGGGCCTACGAGCAGTACTTC.

This clonotype has just a few counts. V is TRBV19 and J is TRBJ1-5; D unclear. V dropped 4 bases and J dropped 9 bases, with 13 bases sitting between them. The CDR3 length is 13 residues. The germline V gene has CDR1 LNHDA and CDR2 SQIVND (reference sequence). The CDR3: CASSTLKPGPQHF. For the CDR3, the DNA is TGTGCCAGTAGTACCCTTAAACCTGGGCCCCAGCATTTT.

This clonotype has more than one count but fewer than ten. The chain uses TRBV10-2 and TRBJ1-5, with a possible D match to TRBD1 (5 bases). Germline CDR1 and CDR2: WSHSY and SAAADI. There are 17 residues in the CDR3. The V end was cut by 0 bases, the J end by 3 bases, with 15 bases between. The DNA of the CDR3 is TGCGCCAGCAGTGAGTCGCCCTATCGACAGCCCAATCAGCCCCAGCATTTT. Its protein is CASSESPYRQPNQPQHF.

This clonotype came up a few times. J is TRBJ2-2 and V is TRBV9, with no clear D. Deletions cut 0 bases from V and 5 bases from J, with 2 bases between. Germline CDR1 is SGDLS and CDR2 is YYNGEE. This CDR3 contains 12 residues. In DNA, the CDR3 is TGTGCCAGCAGCGTAGGGACCGGGGAGCTGTTTTTT. It yields the protein CASSVGTGELFF.

This clonotype has ten or more counts. The V and J genes are TRBV5-1 and TRBJ2-5, with TRBD1 as a possible D gene (5 bases). V was cut by 0 bases and J by 1 base, with 7 bases left in between. The CDR3 has 14 amino acids. Germline-derived CDR1 and CDR2 are SGHRS and YFSETQ. CDR3 bases: TGCGCCAGCAGCTTGGGACAGCCCCAAGAGACCCAGTACTTC. Encoded protein: CASSLGQPQETQYF.

This sequence joins TRBV28 and TRBJ2-7; D gene uncertain. Trimming took 3 bases from V and 0 from J, leaving 6 bases between them. CDR1 MDHEN and CDR2 SYDVKM come from the germline V gene. This CDR3 has 13 amino acids. DNA for the CDR3: TGTGCCAGCAGTTTTCACAACTCCTACGAGCAGTACTTC. This translates into CASSFHNSYEQYF. Using reference TRBV28 and TRBJ2-7 for the parts outside the CDR3, the full variable domain is DVKVTQSSRYLVKRTGEKVFLECVQDMDHENMFWYRQDPGLGLRLIYFSYDVKMKEKGDIPEGYSVSREKKERFSLILESASTNQTSMYLCASSFHNSYEQYFGPGTRLTVT.

The chain has TRBV18 and TRBJ2-7; the D is unclear. This CDR3 is 18 amino acids long. V was trimmed by 1 base and J by 4 bases, leaving 23 bases between them. Germline V lookup: CDR1 KGHSH, CDR2 LQKENI. This chain's CDR3 is CASSPQLLRIDSQYEQYF. CDR3 nucleotide sequence: TGTGCCAGCTCACCACAACTCCTTCGCATAGATTCCCAGTACGAGCAGTACTTC. Using reference TRBV18 and TRBJ2-7 for the parts outside the CDR3, the full variable domain is NAGVMQNPRHLVRRRGQEARLRCSPMKGHSHVYWYRQLPEEGLKFMVYLQKENIIDESGMPKERFSAEFPKEGPSILRIQQVVRGDSAAYFCASSPQLLRIDSQYEQYFGPGTRLTVT.

This chain connects TRBV4-1 to TRBJ1-4; D uncertain. V gave up 4 bases and J gave up 5 bases, with 20 bases separating them. The CDR3 is 17 amino acids. Per germline, CDR1 MGHRA and CDR2 YSYEKL. CDR3: CASSRRQSDIPNEKLFF. The CDR3 nucleotides read TGCGCCAGCAGCCGTAGGCAATCGGATATTCCGAATGAAAAACTGTTTTTT.